Described below is a single T cell receptor beta chain sequence and its context. The table came from immunoSEQ multiplex PCR; TCRdb's copy has only in-frame clones and leaves some out. The data contain some 130,000 clones, 70% to 90% of them singletons. These data belong to a study of T cell responses to AZD1222 COVID-19 vaccine. CDR3 length equals 14 residues. This clonotype was obtained from an adult who received the AZD1222 COVID-19 vaccine. The gene calls are TRBV1 and TRBJ2-7; the table's D call, TRBD2, has no DNA check behind it. TRBV1 is noted as a pseudogene. The sample in question was peripheral blood, obtained 28 days after the second AZD1222 dose. Here the CDR3 DNA reads TGCACCAGCAGCCAAGCGGAACCGGGGAGCGAGCAGTACTTC. Amino acids: CTSSQAEPGSEQYF.